This T cell receptor (beta chain) was recorded in a study of technical replicates of blood from a handful of donors. Produced via immunoSEQ multiplex PCR; TCRdb's table is partial and in-frame only. The sample lists roughly 60,000 clones; about 88% were seen once. The sequence was obtained from a human donor in good health. Some clones in this sample may be carry-over from other donors' samples. Sequencing was done on a sample of PBMCs.

The CDR3 DNA is TGTGCCAGCAGCTTGTCGCGTTTAGAGCTGTTTTTT. This sequence encodes CASSLSRLELFF. The chain carries TRBV7-6 and TRBJ2-2; no firm D call. Deletions cut 3 bases from V and 11 bases from J, with 10 bases between. Germline CDR1 is SGHVS and CDR2 is FNYEAQ. The CDR3 extends over 12 amino acids.